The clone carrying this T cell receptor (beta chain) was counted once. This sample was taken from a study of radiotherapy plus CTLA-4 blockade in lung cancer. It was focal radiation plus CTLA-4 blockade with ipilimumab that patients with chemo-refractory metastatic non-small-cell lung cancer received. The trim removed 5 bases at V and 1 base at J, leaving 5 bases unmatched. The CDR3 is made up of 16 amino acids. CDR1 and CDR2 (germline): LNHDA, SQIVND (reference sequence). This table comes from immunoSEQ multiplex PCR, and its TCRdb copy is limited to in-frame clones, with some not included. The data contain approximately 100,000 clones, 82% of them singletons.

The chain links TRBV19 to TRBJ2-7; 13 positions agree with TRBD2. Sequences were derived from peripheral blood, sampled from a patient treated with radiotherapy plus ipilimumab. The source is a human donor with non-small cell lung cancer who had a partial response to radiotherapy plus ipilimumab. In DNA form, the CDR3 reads TGTGCCAGTAGTTCCCGACTAGCGGGGGGATCCTACGAGCAGTACTTC. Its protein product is CASSSRLAGGSYEQYF. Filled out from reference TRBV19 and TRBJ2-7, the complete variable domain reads DGGITQSPKYLFRKEGQNVTLSCEQNLNHDAMYWYRQDPGQGLRLIYYSQIVNDFQKGDIAEGYSVSREKKESFPLTVTSAQKNPTAFYLCASSSRLAGGSYEQYFGPGTRLTVT.